Below are 28 T cell receptor beta chains sequenced from a single sample in a study of T cell repertoires in cytomegalovirus infection. A single record per CDR3 protein comes from TCRdb applying MiXCR to the reads. The sample consists of about half a million distinct CDR3 sequences, 30% to 40% of them appearing once. For these receptors, no antigen is known. This specimen consisted of cultured PBMCs, obtained from culture after CMV antigen stimulation. The receptors derive from a human donor in good health (CMV status not recorded). Some clones in this sample may be carry-over from other donors' samples.

The rearrangement links TRBV19 to TRBJ1-2; the D is unclear. The CDR3 consists of 16 residues. CDR1 and CDR2 from the germline V gene are LNHDA and SQIVND (reference sequence). Trimming cost V 3 bases and J 0 bases, with 14 bases left between them. CDR3 sequence (DNA): TGTGCCAGTAGTATTCTCCCGTCGGCAACTAACTATGGCTACACCTTC. This gives the protein CASSILPSATNYGYTF.

The chain combines TRBV14 with TRBJ2-7, with TRBD1 matching 9 bases. V lost 3 bases and J lost 3; bases outside the gene matches: 3. The CDR3 runs to 14 residues. Looked up from germline, CDR1 is SGHDN and CDR2 is FVKESK. For the CDR3, the DNA is TGTGCCAGCAGCCAGGGACAGGGCGGCTACGAGCAGTACTTC. This translates into CASSQGQGGYEQYF.

This chain connects TRBV28 to TRBJ1-5; D remains unclear. The V and J ends lost 5 bases and 11 bases respectively, with 13 bases between them. The germline CDR1 and CDR2 sequences are MDHEN and SYDVKM. CDR3 length: 12 amino acids. CDR3 nucleotides: TGTGCCAGCAGTGCCTCGCCCGTTTCCCAGCATTTT. Residues: CASSASPVSQHF. Full variable domain (outside the CDR3, taken from reference TRBV28 and TRBJ1-5): DVKVTQSSRYLVKRTGEKVFLECVQDMDHENMFWYRQDPGLGLRLIYFSYDVKMKEKGDIPEGYSVSREKKERFSLILESASTNQTSMYLCASSASPVSQHFGDGTRLSIL.

This chain joins TRBV5-6 and TRBJ2-1, with 14 bases identical to TRBD2. There are 15 residues in the CDR3. Germline assignment: CDR1 SGHDT and CDR2 YYEEEE. J was trimmed by 12 bases and V by 4 bases; bases with no gene match: 9. DNA for the CDR3: TGTGCCAGCAGCCCCGGGACTAGCGGGAGACTTGGGCAGTTCTTC. This codes for CASSPGTSGRLGQFF. Variable domain in full (rest from reference TRBV5-6 and TRBJ2-1): DAGVTQSPTHLIKTRGQQVTLRCSPKSGHDTVSWYQQALGQGPQFIFQYYEEEERQRGNFPDRFSGHQFPNYSSELNVNALLLGDSALYLCASSPGTSGRLGQFFGPGTRLTVL.

This clonotype has just a few counts. The chain employs TRBV12-3 or TRBV12-4 and TRBJ2-7, with D possibly matching TRBD1 (5 bases). With 6 bases removed from V and 5 bases from J, the gap between germline ends came to 11 bases. The CDR3 has 12 residues. The CDR3 region is CASRTRAHEQYV. CDR3 sequence (DNA): TGTGCCAGCAGGACCAGGGCCCACGAGCAGTACGTC.

J is TRBJ2-2 and V is TRBV27; 11 bases fit TRBD2. This CDR3 has 17 residues. Germline V CDR1 and CDR2: MNHEY, SMNVEV (reference sequence). Trimming at V came to 0 bases and at J to 6 bases, leaving 6 bases not matched to a gene. The CDR3 region has the DNA TGTGCCAGCAGTTTATCAGACCTAGCGGGAGGTCCCGGGGAGCTGTTTTTT. It specifies CASSLSDLAGGPGELFF.

The sample holds many counts of this clonotype. V and J are TRBV7-2 and TRBJ2-5; 10 bases are shared with TRBD2. V gave up 4 bases and J gave up 5 bases; unmatched junction bases: 10. The germline gives CDR1 SGHTA, CDR2 FQGNSA. CDR3 length: 16 residues. CDR3 DNA: TGTGCCAGCAGCTGGACCCCTAGCGGGAGTTGGGAGACCCAGTACTTC. Encoded protein: CASSWTPSGSWETQYF.

J is TRBJ1-1 and V is TRBV29-1; 8 nucleotides match TRBD1. V gave up 7 bases and J gave up 5 bases; unmatched junction bases: 15. The CDR3 spans 15 residues. Germline CDR1 is SQVTM and CDR2 is ANQGSEA. The CDR3 nucleotides read TGCAGCGCCCCGGGACAGGATGGTGGGGGGACTGAAGCTTTCTTT. This codes for CSAPGQDGGGTEAFF.

This chain connects TRBV6-1 to TRBJ2-5, with a possible D match to TRBD2 (5 bases). CDR3 length: 13 residues. V lost 5 bases, J lost 4 bases, and 11 bases lay in between. Germline-derived CDR1 and CDR2 are MNHNS and SASEGT. CDR3 sequence reads: CASSYGSAETQYF. The CDR3 DNA follows: TGTGCCAGCAGTTACGGTAGCGCAGAGACCCAGTACTTC.

This clonotype was recorded once. The rearrangement joins TRBV12-3 or TRBV12-4 to TRBJ1-3, with D unclear. The CDR3 spans 14 residues. Trimming left V 10 bases short and J 0 bases short, with 13 bases between. CDR3 amino acids: CATSPMFSGNTIYF. The CDR3 DNA sequence: TGTGCCACCTCCCCTATGTTCTCTGGAAACACCATATATTTT.

In its sample, this clonotype was seen a few times. The chain links TRBV5-4 to TRBJ1-3; D ambiguous. CDR3 length: 16 residues. V was shortened by 3 bases and J by 0 bases, with 13 bases between the two germline ends. Germline V gene lookup returns CDR1 SGHNT and CDR2 YYREEE (reference sequence). The CDR3 DNA follows: TGTGCCAGCAGCTCCGGCCGGACTGCCTCTGGAAACACCATATATTTT. As protein: CASSSGRTASGNTIYF.

V and J are TRBV10-3 and TRBJ2-5; 8 positions agree with TRBD1. The CDR3 is made up of 16 amino acids. J was trimmed by 5 bases and V by 3 bases; bases with no gene match: 11. Germline CDR1 is ENHRY and CDR2 is SYGVKD. CDR3 nucleotides: TGTGCCATCAGTGAAACATGGGCAGGGGGCGTGGAGACCCAGTACTTC. Encoded protein: CAISETWAGGVETQYF.

V usage is TRBV6-5 and J usage is TRBJ1-1; D is possibly TRBD1 (5 bases). V was cut by 3 bases and J by 5 bases, with 10 bases left in between. CDR3 length equals 13 residues. CDR1 MNHEY and CDR2 SVGAGI come from the germline V gene. The CDR3: CASSYSGSTEAFF. DNA of the CDR3: TGTGCCAGCAGTTATTCAGGGTCGACTGAAGCTTTCTTT.

The rearrangement links TRBV7-9 to TRBJ1-5; D is unresolved. The V gene lost 0 bases and the J gene lost 3 bases, with 9 bases spanning the gap. The CDR3 contains 15 residues. Germline V gene sequence: CDR1 SEHNR, CDR2 FQNEAQ (reference sequence). The CDR3, as DNA: TGTGCCAGCAGCTTAGCGGCTGGTCTCAATCAGCCCCAGCATTTT. It encodes CASSLAAGLNQPQHF.

DNA for the CDR3: TGTGCCAGCAGTTACTCGTTGGGAGAGGCCACAGATACGCAGTATTTT. Protein product: CASSYSLGEATDTQYF. The chain couples TRBV6-2 or TRBV6-3 to TRBJ2-3; a possible D gene is TRBD2 (5 bases). The germline V and J ends were trimmed by 0 bases and 2 bases, with 12 bases remaining between them. Germline V lookup: CDR1 MNHEY, CDR2 SVGEGT. The CDR3 contains 16 residues.

The genes are TRBV19 and TRBJ2-7, with no clear D. Trimming pared 3 bases from V and 0 bases from J, leaving 15 bases between. Germline V lookup: CDR1 LNHDA, CDR2 SQIVND (reference sequence). This CDR3 comprises 16 residues. The CDR3 spells CASSILKQKPSYEQYF. DNA for the CDR3: TGTGCCAGTAGTATCCTTAAACAGAAACCCTCCTACGAGCAGTACTTC.

The chain has TRBV5-4 and TRBJ2-5, with D possibly TRBD2 on 5 matching bases. Germline CDR1 is SGHNT and CDR2 is YYREEE (reference sequence). Trimming pared 1 base from V and 4 bases from J, leaving 11 bases between. The CDR3 length is 14 residues. The CDR3: CASSLKSGGETQYF. In DNA, the CDR3 is TGTGCCAGCAGCTTGAAATCAGGAGGAGAGACCCAGTACTTC.

This clonotype has a handful of counts. This sequence joins TRBV11-2 and TRBJ1-1; D ambiguous. CDR1 is SGHAT and CDR2 is FQNNGV in the germline V gene. The CDR3 is 13 residues long. V lost 6 bases to trimming and J lost 5 bases, with 13 bases between them. The CDR3 nucleotides read TGTGCCAGCAGTACCGAATTTGGGACTGAAGCTTTCTTT. It codes for CASSTEFGTEAFF.

The V gene is TRBV7-9, the J gene TRBJ2-1; weak D call: TRBD2 (6 bases). The CDR3 has 13 amino acids. V gave up 5 bases and J gave up 6 bases, with 11 bases separating them. CDR1 and CDR2 from the germline V gene are SEHNR and FQNEAQ (reference sequence). The CDR3 spells CASSPGTPNEQFF. The CDR3 bases are TGTGCCAGCAGCCCAGGGACTCCCAATGAGCAGTTCTTC.

This chain connects TRBV11-2 to TRBJ2-5, with 12 bases identical to TRBD2. Per the germline V gene, CDR1 is SGHAT and CDR2 is FQNNGV. The CDR3 runs 17 residues. Trimming removed 1 base from V and 5 bases from J; junction bases left unmatched: 8. As DNA, the CDR3 is TGTGCCAGCAGCTTAGGGTCTAGCGGGAGGGCCTGGGAGACCCAGTACTTC. This codes for CASSLGSSGRAWETQYF. Drawing the rest from reference TRBV11-2 and TRBJ2-5, the complete variable domain is EAGVAQSPRYKIIEKRQSVAFWCNPISGHATLYWYQQILGQGPKLLIQFQNNGVVDDSQLPKDRFSAERLKGVDSTLKIQPAKLEDSAVYLCASSLGSSGRAWETQYFGPGTRLLVL.

Only a few counts were recorded for this clonotype. This sequence joins TRBV5-6 and TRBJ2-5; 15 bases align to TRBD2. Germline V gene sequence: CDR1 SGHDT, CDR2 YYEEEE. V trimming: 3 bases; J trimming: 5 bases; junction bases outside the gene matches: 8. This CDR3 is 17 amino acids long. The CDR3 bases are TGTGCCAGCAGCTACGGACTAGCGGGAGGGGGTGTGGAGACCCAGTACTTC. It translates to CASSYGLAGGGVETQYF.

CDR3 DNA: TGTGCCAGCAGCTCAGTGACCCGAGCATATGAGCAGTTCTTC. The encoded protein is CASSSVTRAYEQFF. The chain recombines TRBV11-2 with TRBJ2-1; D unresolved. The V gene's germline CDR1 is SGHAT and CDR2 FQNNGV. The ends were cut back, 4 bases at V and 8 bases at J, with 15 bases in the middle. The CDR3 contains 14 residues.

This clonotype has only a few counts. The chain employs TRBV7-2 and TRBJ2-1; D perhaps matches TRBD2 (5 bases). This CDR3 comprises 13 residues. The germline CDR1 and CDR2 sequences are SGHTA and FQGNSA. Trimming shortened V by 2 bases and J by 5 bases, and 7 bases separated the two germline ends. The CDR3: CASSLSSDNEQFF. DNA for the CDR3: TGTGCCAGCAGCTTAAGTAGCGACAATGAGCAGTTCTTC.

V gene TRBV28 combines with J gene TRBJ1-5; D is uncertain. V was cut by 0 bases and J by 4 bases, with 7 bases left in between. Germline-derived CDR1 and CDR2 are MDHEN and SYDVKM. The CDR3 runs 14 residues. The CDR3 bases are TGTGCCAGCAGTTTATGGTCAGCTAATCAGCCCCAGCATTTT. Translated: CASSLWSANQPQHF. The whole variable domain, filled in from reference TRBV28 and TRBJ1-5, reads DVKVTQSSRYLVKRTGEKVFLECVQDMDHENMFWYRQDPGLGLRLIYFSYDVKMKEKGDIPEGYSVSREKKERFSLILESASTNQTSMYLCASSLWSANQPQHFGDGTRLSIL.

This clonotype was counted a few times. This chain connects TRBV28 to TRBJ2-4; weak D call: TRBD2 (5 bases). V was clipped by 3 bases and J by 11 bases, with 14 bases between them. Germline CDR1 and CDR2: MDHEN and SYDVKM. The CDR3 is made up of 13 amino acids. CDR3 loop: CASSFQTTNFQYF. CDR3 nucleotides: TGTGCCAGCAGTTTTCAGACTACAAATTTTCAGTACTTC.

V and J are TRBV6-5 and TRBJ1-5, with 10 nucleotides matching TRBD1. CDR1 and CDR2 (germline): MNHEY, SVGAGI. The CDR3 is 15 amino acids. The ends lost 6 bases at V and 1 base at J; junction bases unmatched: 3. The chain's CDR3 is CASRTGGRSNQPQHF. CDR3 DNA: TGTGCCAGCAGGACAGGGGGCCGGAGCAATCAGCCCCAGCATTTT.

This clonotype was counted only a few times. The chain recombines TRBV19 with TRBJ2-2; D is undetermined. From germline, CDR1 is LNHDA and CDR2 SQIVND (reference sequence). The CDR3 length is 12 residues. V lost 6 bases to trimming and J lost 5 bases, with 7 bases between them. DNA for the CDR3: TGTGCCAGTAGCGACTGGACCGGGGAGCTGTTTTTT. Translating gives CASSDWTGELFF.

The DNA for the CDR3 is TGCAGTGCTAGAGGCCAGGCGTGGGGTGCTTTCTTT. Translated: CSARGQAWGAFF. This sequence joins TRBV20-1 and TRBJ1-1; unclear D gene. Germline CDR1 and CDR2: DFQATT and SNEGSKA (reference sequence). CDR3 size: 12 residues. The germline V and J ends were trimmed by 1 base and 11 bases, with 14 bases remaining between them.